One sample yielded the 8 T cell receptor beta chains listed below, sequenced in a study of CD8+CD57+ T cells in acquired aplastic anemia. Profiles of TCR beta VDJ and CDR3 were generated from a genomic DNA template. TCRdb fed the reads into MiXCR, producing one record per CDR3 protein. The data hold over 200,000 distinct CDR3 sequences, with approximately 60% observed a single time. What was sequenced was sorted CD4+, CD8+, or CD8+CD57+ T cells (not recorded which) from PBMCs. Receptor source: a human donor in good health.

This clonotype was counted many times. The CDR3 DNA reads TGCGCCAGCAGCCCTGGGCTAGCGGGACCAGAGACCCAGTACTTC. Its protein product is CASSPGLAGPETQYF. The chain couples TRBV4-1 to TRBJ2-5; 9 bases agree with TRBD2. V gave up 4 bases and J gave up 4 bases; unmatched junction bases: 7. Germline CDR1 is MGHRA and CDR2 is YSYEKL. The CDR3 consists of 15 residues.

The rearrangement joins TRBV24-1 to TRBJ2-3; TRBD1 aligns across 7 bases. The germline V gene encodes CDR1 KGHDR and CDR2 SFDVKD. The CDR3 has 15 residues. V was pared by 4 bases and J by 6 bases, with 9 bases of the junction left unmatched. CDR3 DNA: TGTGCCACCAGTGACACCGAACAGGGGTACGATACGCAGTATTTT. Translating gives CATSDTEQGYDTQYF.

The chain has TRBV4-3 and TRBJ1-5; no clear D gene. Trimming shortened V by 0 bases and J by 0 bases, and 12 bases separated the two germline ends. CDR3 length: 17 residues. Germline lookup yields CDR1 LGHNA and CDR2 YSLEER. The CDR3 nucleotides are TGCGCCAGCAGCCAAGATTTTATGGGCTATAGCAATCAGCCCCAGCATTTT. Residues: CASSQDFMGYSNQPQHF.

The chain couples TRBV20-1 to TRBJ2-4; D tentatively reads TRBD1 or TRBD2 (5 bases each). Germline V gene data show CDR1 as DFQATT and CDR2 as SNEGSKA (reference sequence). The CDR3 is made up of 13 amino acids. V dropped 6 bases and J dropped 1 base, with 10 bases sitting between them. In DNA form, the CDR3 reads TGCAGTGCCCCCGGGACGGCCAAAAACATTCAGTACTTC. Protein sequence: CSAPGTAKNIQYF.

This clonotype was detected many times. The chain links TRBV5-4 to TRBJ2-7; TRBD1 might be the D (5 bases). V dropped 3 bases and J dropped 5 bases, with 15 bases sitting between them. Looked up from germline, CDR1 is SGHNT and CDR2 is YYREEE (reference sequence). There are 14 residues in the CDR3. CDR3 nucleotides: TGTGCCAGCAGCTCGAGCTTGACAGTCGACGAGCAGTACTTC. Protein sequence: CASSSSLTVDEQYF. Full variable domain (remainder filled in from reference TRBV5-4 and TRBJ2-7): ETGVTQSPTHLIKTRGQQVTLRCSSQSGHNTVSWYQQALGQGPQFIFQYYREEENGRGNFPPRFSGLQFPNYSSELNVNALELDDSALYLCASSSSLTVDEQYFGPGTRLTVT.

This clonotype has ten or more counts. This rearrangement joins TRBV27 to TRBJ2-1, with no clear D. The V and J ends lost 6 bases and 6 bases respectively, with 9 bases between them. The CDR3 has 12 amino acids. CDR1 is MNHEY, CDR2 SMNVEV, per germline (reference sequence). The DNA for the CDR3 is TGTGCCAGCAGCGAAACCCCCAATGAGCAGTTCTTC. Translating gives CASSETPNEQFF.

This sequence joins TRBV19 and TRBJ2-6; D uncertain. The CDR3 runs to 14 residues. Germline assignment: CDR1 LNHDA and CDR2 SQIVND (reference sequence). V was clipped by 3 bases and J by 0 bases, with 3 bases between them. As DNA, the CDR3 is TGTGCCAGTAGTATTAACTCTGGGGCCAACGTCCTGACTTTC. Its translation is CASSINSGANVLTF.

This clonotype was seen once. This may stem from a read error, because a much larger clone lies one nucleotide away. This chain uses TRBV6-5 with TRBJ2-7; weak D call: TRBD2 (7 bases). This CDR3 spans 15 amino acids. The germline V gene has CDR1 MNHEY and CDR2 SVGAGI. CDR3 DNA sequence: TGTGCCAGCAGGACCGAAGGGGGGGCCGCCTACGGGCAGTACTTC. The encoded protein is CASRTEGGAAYGQYF.